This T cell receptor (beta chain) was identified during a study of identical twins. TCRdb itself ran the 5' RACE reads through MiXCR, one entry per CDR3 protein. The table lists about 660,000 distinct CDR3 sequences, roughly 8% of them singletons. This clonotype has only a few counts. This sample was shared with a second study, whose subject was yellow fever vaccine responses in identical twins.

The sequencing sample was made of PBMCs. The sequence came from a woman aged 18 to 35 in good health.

The CDR3 DNA reads as TGTGCCAGCAGTGATAGGCGTACAGGGCGACAGACCCAGTACTTC. Protein: CASSDRRTGRQTQYF. The genes are TRBV2 and TRBJ2-5; D might be TRBD1 (6 bases). CDR3 length equals 15 residues. Deletions cut 3 bases from V and 6 bases from J, with 17 bases between. Germline V gives CDR1 SNHLY, CDR2 FYNNEI.